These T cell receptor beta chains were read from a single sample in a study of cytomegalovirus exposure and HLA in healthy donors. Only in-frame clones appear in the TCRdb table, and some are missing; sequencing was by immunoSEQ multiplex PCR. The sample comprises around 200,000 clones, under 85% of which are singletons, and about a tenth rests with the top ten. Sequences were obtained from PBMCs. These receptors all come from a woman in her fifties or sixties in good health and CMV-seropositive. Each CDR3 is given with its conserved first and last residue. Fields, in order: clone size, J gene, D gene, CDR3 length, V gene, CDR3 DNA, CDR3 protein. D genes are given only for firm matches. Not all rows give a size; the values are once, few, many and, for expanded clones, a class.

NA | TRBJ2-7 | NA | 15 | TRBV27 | TGTGCCAGCAAACGGGGATACGGTGGCTCCTACGAGCAGTACTTC | CASKRGYGGSYEQYF
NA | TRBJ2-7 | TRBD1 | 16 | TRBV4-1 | TGCGCCAGCAGCCAAGGCCCGACAGGGGCGGCCTACGAGCAGTACTTC | CASSQGPTGAAYEQYF
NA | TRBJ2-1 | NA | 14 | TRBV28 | TGTGCCAGCAGTAACTCCGGCTCCTACAATGAGCAGTTCTTC | CASSNSGSYNEQFF
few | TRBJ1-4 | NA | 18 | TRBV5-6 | TGTGCCAGCAGTGATTGGGAGGGACTGCGCTTGGGAGTTGAAAAACTGTTTTTT | CASSDWEGLRLGVEKLFF
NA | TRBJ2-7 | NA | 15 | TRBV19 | TGTGCCAGTAGTATTACTAGCTGGAGCCCCTACGAGCAGTACTTC | CASSITSWSPYEQYF
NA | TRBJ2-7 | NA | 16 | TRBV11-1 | TGTGCCAGCAGCTTACGAGGGCGACAGGACTCCTACGAGCAGTACTTC | CASSLRGRQDSYEQYF
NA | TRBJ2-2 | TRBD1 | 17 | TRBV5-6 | TGTGCCACCAGCACCACCTTGGACAGGGAGGACACCGGGGAGCTGTTTTTT | CATSTTLDREDTGELFF
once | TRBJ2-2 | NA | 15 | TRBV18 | TGTGCCAGCTCTCGCGGCCAGGGTCCCACCGGGGAGCTGTTTTTT | CASSRGQGPTGELFF
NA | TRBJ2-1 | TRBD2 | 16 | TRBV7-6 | TGTGCCAGCAGCCCGAGCCCCGCGGGGGGCTACAATGAGCAGTTCTTC | CASSPSPAGGYNEQFF
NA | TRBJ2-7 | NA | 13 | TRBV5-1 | TGCGCCAGCAGCTTGGCCCCCCCTAACGAGCAGTACTTC | CASSLAPPNEQYF
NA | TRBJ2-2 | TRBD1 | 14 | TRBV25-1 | TGTGCCAGCAAGGGGACAGGGGTCACCGGGGAGCTGTTTTTT | CASKGTGVTGELFF
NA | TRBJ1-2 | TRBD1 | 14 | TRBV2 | TGTGCCAGCAAGCACAGGGGTAATGACTATGGCTACACCTTC | CASKHRGNDYGYTF
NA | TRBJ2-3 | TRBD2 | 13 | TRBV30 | TGTGCCTGGAGAGGACTAGGGGCAGATACGCAGTATTTT | CAWRGLGADTQYF
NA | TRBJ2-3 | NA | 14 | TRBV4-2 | TGTGCCAGCAGCCAGCCGGGAAACACAGATACGCAGTATTTT | CASSQPGNTDTQYF
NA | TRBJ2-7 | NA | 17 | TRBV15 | TGTGCCACCAGCTCCATCTTCGGGGAAGGGTCCTCCTACGAGCAGTACTTC | CATSSIFGEGSSYEQYF
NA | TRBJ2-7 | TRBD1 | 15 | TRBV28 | TGTGCCAGCAGTACAAGGGACAGGGTAGCCTACGAGCAGTACTTC | CASSTRDRVAYEQYF
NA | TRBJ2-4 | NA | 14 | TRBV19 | TGTGCCAGTAGTATCGGGGGAGCCAAAAACATTCAGTACTTC | CASSIGGAKNIQYF
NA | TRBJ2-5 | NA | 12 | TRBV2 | TGTGCCAGCAGTGAAAAGGGAGGGACCCAGTACTTC | CASSEKGGTQYF
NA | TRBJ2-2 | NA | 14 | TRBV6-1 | TGTGCCAGCTTCATAGGGCTAGGGAGCGGGGAGCTGTTTTTT | CASFIGLGSGELFF
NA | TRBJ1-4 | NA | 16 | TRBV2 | TGTGCCAGCAGGAGTGGGGGGGCCCCCGGCAATGAAAAACTGTTTTTT | CASRSGGAPGNEKLFF
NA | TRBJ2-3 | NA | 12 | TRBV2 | TGTGCCAGCAGTGAACAGGTTTTTAAGCAGTATTTT | CASSEQVFKQYF
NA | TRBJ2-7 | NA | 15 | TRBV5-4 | TGTGCCAGCAGCTTGAAACTCCCCGGGGCCTACGAGCAGTACTTC | CASSLKLPGAYEQYF
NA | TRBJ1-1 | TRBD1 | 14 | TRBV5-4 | TGTGCCAGCAGCCTGGACAGGGTGGACACTGAAGCTTTCTTT | CASSLDRVDTEAFF
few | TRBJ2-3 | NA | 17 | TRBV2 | TGTGCCAGCAGTGAACTCCTGTGGGGGGGGCAAACAGATACGCAGTATTTT | CASSELLWGGQTDTQYF
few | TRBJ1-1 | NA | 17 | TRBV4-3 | TGCGCCAGCAGCCAAGATCGAGGGGAGTTGGTTGAAGCGGGAGCTTTCTTT | CASSQDRGELVEAGAFF
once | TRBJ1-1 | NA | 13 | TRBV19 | TGTGCCAGTAGTGCAGACAGTGGAAGTGAAGCTTTCTTT | CASSADSGSEAFF
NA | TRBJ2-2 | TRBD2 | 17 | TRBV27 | TGTGCCAGCAAGAAGACTAGCGGGGGCCGCCTCACCGGGGAGCTGTTTTTT | CASKKTSGGRLTGELFF
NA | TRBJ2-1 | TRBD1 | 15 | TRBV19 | TGTGCCAGTGGGGCTTGGGACAGCGATTACAATGAGCAGTTCTTC | CASGAWDSDYNEQFF
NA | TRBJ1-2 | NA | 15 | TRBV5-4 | TGTGCCAGCAGCTTGGCTTGGGACATTCGAGATGGCTACACCTTC | CASSLAWDIRDGYTF
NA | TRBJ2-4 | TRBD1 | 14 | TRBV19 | TGTGCCAGTCACGATGACAGGGCTTTAAACATTCAGTACTTC | CASHDDRALNIQYF
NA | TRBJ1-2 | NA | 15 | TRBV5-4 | TGTGCCAGCAGCTTGGCCGGGGAACCTAACTATGGCTACACCTTC | CASSLAGEPNYGYTF
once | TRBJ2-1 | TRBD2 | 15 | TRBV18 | TGTGCCAGCTCACCGGGACTAGCGGGTCTCAATGAGCAGTTCTTC | CASSPGLAGLNEQFF
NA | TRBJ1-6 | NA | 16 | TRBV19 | TGTGCCAGTAGTATTTCGGCCGACAGTCGGCTTACACCCCTCCACTTT | CASSISADSRLTPLHF
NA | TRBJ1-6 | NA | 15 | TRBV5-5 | TGTGCCAGCAGCTTATACAGCTCCTATAATTCACCCCTCCACTTT | CASSLYSSYNSPLHF
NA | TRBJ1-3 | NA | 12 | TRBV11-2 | TGTGGGACAGAGGACTCTGGAAACACCATATATTTT | CGTEDSGNTIYF
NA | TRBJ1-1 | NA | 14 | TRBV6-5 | TGTGCCAGCAGTGTAGTGGTCCGAAACACTGAAGCTTTCTTT | CASSVVVRNTEAFF
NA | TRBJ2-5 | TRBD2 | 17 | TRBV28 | TGTGCCAGCAGTTCCCCTACTAGCGGGGGCCGAGGAGAGACCCAGTACTTC | CASSSPTSGGRGETQYF
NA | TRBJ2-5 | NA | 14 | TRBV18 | TGTGCCAGCTCCAGGACAGTATCCGAAGAGACCCAGTACTTC | CASSRTVSEETQYF
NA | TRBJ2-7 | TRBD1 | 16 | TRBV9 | TGTGCCAGCTCACTTACCGGGACCCCACAGGGGGACGAGCAGTACTTC | CASSLTGTPQGDEQYF
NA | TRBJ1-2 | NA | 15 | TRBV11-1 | TGTGCCAGCAGCTTAACGGGATTTGCAAACTATGGCTACACCTTC | CASSLTGFANYGYTF
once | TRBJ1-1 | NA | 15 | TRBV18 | TGTGCCAGCTCACCTCTGGACAGTTTGAACACTGAAGCTTTCTTT | CASSPLDSLNTEAFF
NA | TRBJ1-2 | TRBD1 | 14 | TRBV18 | TGTGCCAGCTCACCCGGGACAGGGGCCTATGGCTACACCTTC | CASSPGTGAYGYTF